The table lists the clone carrying this TCR beta chain with many counts. Its specificity is not known. This specimen belongs to a study of naive and memory T cell subsets. General study results and limits: This RNA-based method may be sensitive to activation-related transcript changes.

The library had UMIs added by 3' ligation of an oligonucleotide to TCR cDNA. Whole-blood samples were 2 to 2.5 ml of peripheral blood from healthy adult volunteers. Input was about 1 to 1,100 ng of DNase-treated total RNA without cell sorting. The CDR3 runs 14 residues. CDR1 is MNHEY and CDR2 is SVGAGI in the germline V gene. Between the trimmed V and J ends, which lost 1 base and 6 bases, there was a span of 12 bases. Amplification of ligated cDNA took four PCR rounds with SP2 and nested alpha and beta constant primers. For blood and skin samples, reverse transcription used TCR alpha and beta constant primers. One entry per CDR3 protein, called by TCRdb with MiXCR from the 5' RACE reads. The sample holds 55,000 to 70,000 distinct CDR3 sequences; under 10% are singletons and the top ten take almost 10%.

The rearrangement joins TRBV6-5 to TRBJ1-2; D is ambiguous. The TCR sequence derives from a female donor in good health. DNA of the CDR3: TGTGCCAGCAGTTACTGGTCAGGCGGCGATGGCTACACCTTC. Its translation is CASSYWSGGDGYTF.